The clone carrying this T cell receptor beta chain occurred many times. Its antigen is unknown. TCRdb re-called the 5' RACE reads with MiXCR, one entry per CDR3 protein. Here the sample spans roughly 470,000 distinct CDR3 sequences, approximately 15% being singletons. The CDR3 extends over 13 amino acids. J lost 3 bases, V lost 10 bases, and 5 bases had no gene match. CDR1 and CDR2 from the germline V gene are ENHRY and SYGVKD. The sample is drawn from a study of identical twins. Regarding the study as a whole: Beta clonotypes that were abundant in cord blood contained fewer insertions, a pattern absent from memory repertoires. For zero-insertion analyses, partial confounding could come from invariant MAIT and iNKT cells.

These same data were also listed under a study on yellow fever vaccine responses in identical twins. This second report adds: In identical twins, vaccine T cell responses appeared partly shared and partly individual.

Sequencing was performed on CD4+ T cells sorted from blood. This rearrangement joins TRBV10-3 to TRBJ1-5, with 8 bases fitting TRBD1. This TCR came from a woman younger than 35 in good health. CDR3 sequence (DNA): TGTGCCACGTCGGACAGGGACAATCAGCCCCAGCATTTT. Translation gives CATSDRDNQPQHF.